This T cell receptor beta chain was captured in a study of metastatic and nonmetastatic thyroid tumors. Study at large: Malignant thyroid and benign thyroid patients provided blood and tumor or nodule tissue whose repertoires were compared.

Of note for this clone: The antigen is unknown. This could be a read error, since a much larger clone is one nucleotide away. This same CDR3 is encoded by further DNA sequences in the sample.

Thyroid surgery took place with no prior treatment in any patient. TCRdb re-clonotyped the PCR reads via MiXCR. The data contain some 11,000 clones, approximately 21% of them singletons. With 4 bases removed from V and 7 bases from J, the gap between germline ends came to 17 bases. CDR3 size: 13 residues. CDR1 is SQVTM, CDR2 ANQGSEA, per germline. The study's findings and limits: Significantly higher TCR beta diversity was reportedly seen in malignant thyroid tumors than benign nodules, in blood and tumor.

The sample taken for sequencing was adjacent normal tissue. The source of this sequence is a female donor with papillary thyroid cancer or a benign thyroid nodule (not recorded which). Some clones in this sample may be carry-over from other donors' samples. The chain carries TRBV29-1 and TRBJ2-7, with D unresolved. For the CDR3, the DNA is TGCAGCGTTGGTGAGAGGCTTTGGGGTGAGCAGTACTTC. The encoded protein is CSVGERLWGEQYF.